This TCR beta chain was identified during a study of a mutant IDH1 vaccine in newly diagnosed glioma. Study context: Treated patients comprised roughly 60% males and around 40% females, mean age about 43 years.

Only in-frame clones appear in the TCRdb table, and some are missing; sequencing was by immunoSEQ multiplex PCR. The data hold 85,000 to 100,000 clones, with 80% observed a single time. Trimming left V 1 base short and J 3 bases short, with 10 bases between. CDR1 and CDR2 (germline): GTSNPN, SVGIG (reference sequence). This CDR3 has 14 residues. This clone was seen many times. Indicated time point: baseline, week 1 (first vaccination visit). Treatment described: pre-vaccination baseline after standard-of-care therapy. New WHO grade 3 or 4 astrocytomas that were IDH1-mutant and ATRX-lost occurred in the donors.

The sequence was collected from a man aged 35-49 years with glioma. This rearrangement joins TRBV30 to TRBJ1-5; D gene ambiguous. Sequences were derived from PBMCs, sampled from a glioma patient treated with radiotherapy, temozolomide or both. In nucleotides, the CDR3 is TGTGCCTGGAGTGCCGCAGGAGACAATCAGCCCCAGCATTTT. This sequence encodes CAWSAAGDNQPQHF.